This entry lists 20 T cell receptor beta chains sequenced from one sample in a study of cytomegalovirus exposure and HLA in healthy donors. 13 Jbeta primers and 60 Vbeta primers were used for the PCR. Data came from immunoSEQ multiplex PCR; TCRdb stores just in-frame clones and leaves some out. The table has 150,000 or so clones, approximately 79% seen once. The specimen was PBMCs. Receptor source: a male donor in good health and CMV-seronegative.

The rearrangement joins TRBV7-3 to TRBJ2-1, with 7 bases fitting TRBD2. CDR1 SGHTA and CDR2 FQGTGA come from the germline V gene. The ends lost 1 base at V and 0 bases at J; junction bases unmatched: 6. The CDR3 contains 17 residues. This CDR3 reads CASSLRGGGISYNEQFF. The CDR3 nucleotides are TGTGCCAGCAGCTTAAGGGGCGGGGGTATCTCCTACAATGAGCAGTTCTTC.

About this clone itself: It is unclear where the CDR3 begins or ends on the DNA, so no DNA is shown, and the CDR3 is as TCRdb lists it. The CDR3 protein is CASSFLERAPNTEAFF. This chain connects TRBV5-1 to TRBJ1-1. With termini counted, the CDR3 has 16 amino acids. CDR1 is SGHRS and CDR2 is YFSETQ in the germline V gene.

The V gene is TRBV6-5, the J gene TRBJ2-2; no firm D call. The germline V and J ends were trimmed by 0 bases and 1 base, with 6 bases remaining between them. The CDR3 extends over 15 amino acids. CDR1 is MNHEY and CDR2 is SVGAGI in the germline V gene. The CDR3 region is CASSYSPGNTGELFF. The CDR3, as DNA: TGTGCCAGCAGTTACTCTCCCGGGAACACCGGGGAGCTGTTTTTT.

V and J are TRBV25-1 and TRBJ2-2, with D perhaps matching TRBD1 (6 bases). CDR1 and CDR2 (germline): MGHDK, SYGVNS. V was clipped by 2 bases and J by 6 bases, with 16 bases between them. The CDR3 is 16 amino acids. The CDR3 region has the DNA TGTGCCAGCAGTGAAATCGAACAGGGTCGCGCCGGGGAGCTGTTTTTT. Translating gives CASSEIEQGRAGELFF.

This clone came up once. V is TRBV29-1 and J is TRBJ2-5, with D possibly being TRBD2 (6 bases). The germline gives CDR1 SQVTM, CDR2 ANQGSEA. Trimming took off 7 bases at V and 5 bases at J, with 14 bases between the two ends. The CDR3 is 12 residues long. CDR3 amino acids: CSALGGKETQYF. DNA for the CDR3: TGCAGCGCCTTAGGAGGGAAGGAGACCCAGTACTTC.

The rearrangement uses TRBV6-6 and TRBJ1-5; 8 bases agree with TRBD1. The CDR3 runs 15 residues. The germline V gene encodes CDR1 MNHNY and CDR2 SVGAGI (reference sequence). The V segment lost 0 bases and the J segment 10 bases; nucleotides outside the gene matches: 8. CDR3: CASSYSGDRLFPQHF. In nucleotides, the CDR3 is TGTGCCAGCAGTTACTCGGGGGACAGGCTCTTTCCCCAGCATTTT.

This chain uses TRBV19 with TRBJ1-4; no firm D call. The CDR3 totals 16 residues. The ends were cut back, 5 bases at V and 3 bases at J, with 16 bases in the middle. Germline V lookup: CDR1 LNHDA, CDR2 SQIVND (reference sequence). The CDR3: CASSLTLGEANEKLFF. The CDR3 coding sequence is TGTGCCAGTAGTCTCACGCTCGGAGAGGCTAATGAAAAACTGTTTTTT.

The CDR3 region is CASSEVDRVTEAFF. In nucleotides, the CDR3 is TGTGCCAGCAGTGAAGTGGACAGGGTCACTGAAGCTTTCTTT. The V gene is TRBV6-1, the J gene TRBJ1-1; TRBD1 matches at 8 bases. J was trimmed by 4 bases and V by 1 base; bases with no gene match: 2. Germline V lookup: CDR1 MNHNS, CDR2 SASEGT. CDR3 length: 14 residues.

This clone was seen just once. J is TRBJ2-2 and V is TRBV5-4; 7 bases line up with TRBD2. From germline, CDR1 is SGHNT and CDR2 YYREEE (reference sequence). The CDR3 has 16 residues. Unmatched junction bases numbered 13, after V lost 5 bases and J lost 6 bases. In DNA form, the CDR3 reads TGTGCCAGCAGAGGGTCCTCCAGCGGGGTTGCCGGGGAGCTGTTTTTT. Encoded protein: CASRGSSSGVAGELFF.

This clone was seen more than once but under ten times. This chain joins TRBV11-2 and TRBJ1-1, with 7 positions matching TRBD1. The CDR3 has 13 residues. The trim removed 4 bases at V and 10 bases at J, leaving 9 bases unmatched. CDR1 SGHAT and CDR2 FQNNGV come from the germline V gene. CDR3 region: CASSSQSTGIAFF. The CDR3 DNA reads as TGTGCCAGCAGCTCTCAATCGACAGGGATAGCTTTCTTT.

As concerns this clone: At one end the junction does not follow the germline gene, possibly because of a read error. The genes are TRBV27 and TRBJ1-2, with a possible D match to TRBD1 (6 bases). The CDR3 sequence is 13 residues long. Germline lookup yields CDR1 MNHEY and CDR2 SMNVEV (reference sequence). The CDR3 is CASSHGRGTAMDF. Here the CDR3 DNA reads TGTGCCAGCAGCCACGGGAGGGGGACGGCCATGGACTTC.

This clone has only one observation. Here the CDR3 reads CASSRTRAYNEQFF. In DNA, the CDR3 is TGCGCCAGCAGTCGGACGCGGGCCTACAATGAGCAGTTCTTC. The genes are TRBV4-3 and TRBJ2-1, with D perhaps matching TRBD2 (5 bases). Germline V gene lookup returns CDR1 LGHNA and CDR2 YSLEER. The CDR3 loop spans 14 amino acids. V dropped 6 bases and J dropped 2 bases, with 11 bases sitting between them.

The chain uses TRBV30 and TRBJ1-1, with TRBD1 matching over 8 bases. This CDR3 contains 12 residues. From germline, CDR1 is GTSNPN and CDR2 SVGIG (reference sequence). With V trimmed by 7 bases and J by 2 bases, 3 bases remained unmatched. The CDR3 DNA follows: TGTGCCTTTGACAGGGGTAACACTGAAGCTTTCTTT. It encodes CAFDRGNTEAFF.

V and J are TRBV25-1 and TRBJ1-1, with a tentative D call TRBD1 (6 bases). CDR1 and CDR2 from the germline V gene are MGHDK and SYGVNS. Trimming pared 8 bases from V and 5 bases from J, leaving 18 bases between. CDR3 length equals 14 residues. The CDR3 loop is CASAPHRVGTEAFF. The DNA of the CDR3 is TGTGCCAGCGCCCCTCACAGGGTTGGTACTGAAGCTTTCTTT. The full variable domain, in which reference TRBV25-1 and TRBJ1-1 provide the parts outside the CDR3, is EADIYQTPRYLVIGTGKKITLECSQTMGHDKMYWYQQDPGMELHLIHYSYGVNSTEKGDLSSESTVSRIRTEHFPLTLESARPSHTSQYLCASAPHRVGTEAFFGQGTRLTVV.

The CDR3 DNA reads TGCGCCAGCAGCGCCGGACAGGGGATCCATAACTATGGCTACACCTTC. This codes for CASSAGQGIHNYGYTF. V is TRBV5-1 and J is TRBJ1-2, with 9 bases lining up with TRBD1. The J segment lost 1 base and the V segment lost 4 bases, leaving 8 bases of the junction unmatched. This CDR3 region has 16 residues. The V gene's germline CDR1 is SGHRS and CDR2 YFSETQ.

The chain is built from TRBV6-5 and TRBJ1-1; D call uncertain. Germline V gives CDR1 MNHEY, CDR2 SVGAGI. Trimming removed 6 bases at V and 7 bases at J, with 18 bases between. The CDR3 runs 14 residues. The CDR3 sequence: CASSQLGGEGEAFF. DNA of the CDR3: TGTGCCAGCAGCCAACTCGGCGGGGAAGGTGAAGCTTTCTTT.

The chain joins TRBV5-1 to TRBJ2-7, with a weak D call TRBD2 (6 bases). The CDR3 contains 15 residues. The germline CDR1 and CDR2 sequences are SGHRS and YFSETQ. Trimming stripped 2 bases from V and 4 bases from J, with 16 bases between. The CDR3 loop reads CASSLGTSSGYEQYF. Here the CDR3 DNA reads TGCGCCAGCAGCTTAGGGACTTCCTCGGGGTACGAGCAGTACTTC.

The J gene is TRBJ2-1, the V gene TRBV19; D might be TRBD1 (9 bases). V was pared by 6 bases and J by 2 bases, with 26 bases between. The germline V gene has CDR1 LNHDA and CDR2 SQIVND (reference sequence). This CDR3 comprises 19 residues. CDR3 loop: CASRNRGRTGRGTYNEQFF. CDR3 in DNA: TGTGCCAGTAGGAACAGGGGGCGTACCGGGAGGGGGACCTACAATGAGCAGTTCTTC.

This sequence joins TRBV6-5 and TRBJ1-5; no clear D gene. The CDR3 totals 14 residues. Germline CDR1 reads MNHEY; CDR2 reads SVGAGI. Trimming left V 7 bases short and J 3 bases short, with 13 bases between. CDR3 sequence reads: CASNDRDNNQPQHF. The CDR3 DNA follows: TGTGCCAGCAACGACCGGGATAACAATCAGCCCCAGCATTTT.

This chain uses TRBV30 with TRBJ2-1; 11 bases match TRBD2. V was clipped by 2 bases and J by 4 bases; unmatched bases: 4. Looked up from germline, CDR1 is GTSNPN and CDR2 is SVGIG (reference sequence). This CDR3 is built from 15 residues. Here the CDR3 reads CAWSIGLAGYNEQFF. CDR3 bases: TGTGCCTGGAGTATTGGACTAGCGGGTTACAATGAGCAGTTCTTC.